Below are 5 T cell receptor beta chains sequenced from a single sample in a study of blood T cell repertoires in COVID-19. The repertoire was sequenced with immunoSEQ multiplex PCR; TCRdb's copy has only in-frame clones and lacks some. Of about 120,000 clones listed, 70% to 90% are singletons. The specimen sequenced was peripheral blood. Every receptor here comes from a man between 65 and 85 years old who had recovered from COVID-19.

J is TRBJ2-1 and V is TRBV5-4; D is unresolved. Between the trimmed V and J ends, which lost 5 bases and 3 bases, there was a span of 6 bases. There are 12 residues in the CDR3. The germline V gene has CDR1 SGHNT and CDR2 YYREEE (reference sequence). CDR3 protein: CASSRYYNEQFF. In nucleotides, the CDR3 is TGTGCCAGCAGTCGGTACTACAATGAGCAGTTCTTC.

This rearrangement joins TRBV5-1 to TRBJ2-2; D call uncertain. Trimming took 2 bases from V and 1 from J, leaving 3 bases between them. Germline CDR1 and CDR2: SGHRS and YFSETQ. This CDR3 has 13 residues. The CDR3 sequence: CASSLQNTGELFF. As DNA, the CDR3 is TGCGCCAGCAGCTTACAGAACACCGGGGAGCTGTTTTTT.

The chain recombines TRBV4-1 with TRBJ1-2; a possible D gene is TRBD1 (6 bases). The CDR3 runs 19 residues. CDR1 MGHRA and CDR2 YSYEKL come from the germline V gene. V dropped 3 bases and J dropped 5 bases, with 28 bases sitting between them. The CDR3 sequence is CASSHSRGGDLPGWYGYTF. The CDR3 bases are TGCGCCAGCAGCCACTCCAGGGGAGGGGACCTCCCGGGGTGGTATGGCTACACCTTC.

J is TRBJ2-3 and V is TRBV29-1; D is perhaps TRBD2 (6 bases). V was shortened by 4 bases and J by 2 bases, with 25 bases between the two germline ends. CDR3 length: 18 residues. CDR1 and CDR2 (germline): SQVTM, ANQGSEA. CDR3 residues: CSVVANVGLSGVTDTQYF. The CDR3 DNA follows: TGCAGCGTTGTGGCCAACGTTGGCCTTTCGGGAGTCACAGATACGCAGTATTTT.

The genes are TRBV28 and TRBJ1-2; D may be TRBD1 (6 bases). V gave up 4 bases and J gave up 5 bases, with 17 bases separating them. The CDR3 has 15 amino acids. Germline V gene lookup returns CDR1 MDHEN and CDR2 SYDVKM. The CDR3 loop is CASSSPPQGRYGYTF. CDR3 bases: TGTGCCAGCAGTTCCCCCCCACAGGGAAGATATGGCTACACCTTC.